Listed below are T cell receptor beta chains from one sample, sequenced in a study of blood T cells in healthy people across ages. One entry per CDR3 protein results from TCRdb running MiXCR on the 5' RACE reads. The sample yields about a million distinct CDR3 sequences, around 54% seen once. The source material was blood. These receptors originate from a woman aged 55-70 years in good health. CDR3s include the opening cysteine and the closing phenylalanine or tryptophan. D genes are given only for firm matches. A row's size may be missing; if present it is once, few, many or a size class.

v_call	j_call	clone_size	cdr3_length	d_call	cdr3_nt	cdr3_aa
TRBV9	TRBJ1-2	NA	13	NA	TGTGCCAGCAGCGCTATCCCAGGGGCTGGCTACACCTTC	CASSAIPGAGYTF
TRBV7-9	TRBJ1-2	NA	13	TRBD1	TGTGCCAGCAGCCAACAGGGGCAGGAGGGCTACACCTTC	CASSQQGQEGYTF
TRBV7-2	TRBJ2-1	few	15	NA	TGTGCCAGCAGCTTAAGTGCTAGCCGTTACAATGAGCAGTTCTTC	CASSLSASRYNEQFF
TRBV12-5	TRBJ1-5	NA	19	NA	TGTGCTAGTGGTTACCATTTACGCCATGACTTAGATAGCAATCAGCCCCAGCATTTT	CASGYHLRHDLDSNQPQHF
TRBV4-2	TRBJ1-5	NA	17	TRBD1	TGTGCCAGCAGCCTCTTAACGGGACAGGGGTATACTCAGCCCCAGCATTTT	CASSLLTGQGYTQPQHF
TRBV28	TRBJ1-2	NA	14	NA	TGTGCCAGCATCCACGTAGGCAGGAACTATGGCTACACCTTC	CASIHVGRNYGYTF
TRBV9	TRBJ1-5	NA	15	TRBD1	TGTGCCAGCAGCGTGACCGGGACAGGCTCTTCGCCCCAGCATTTT	CASSVTGTGSSPQHF
TRBV28	TRBJ2-1	few	15	NA	TGTGCCAGCTTAGTTCGAGGAGTTCGTGCCAATGAGCAGTTCTTC	CASLVRGVRANEQFF
TRBV5-6	TRBJ2-1	NA	14	NA	TGTGCCAGCAGACCGACCAGGACCCACAATGAGCAGTTCTTC	CASRPTRTHNEQFF
TRBV20-1	TRBJ2-1	NA	12	NA	TGCAGTGTCTCCCTAGCTCCCTACGAGCAGTTCTTC	CSVSLAPYEQFF
TRBV4-3	TRBJ2-1	NA	16	NA	TGCGCCAGCAGCCAAGAAGGACGCCTCTCCTACAATGAGCAGTTCTTC	CASSQEGRLSYNEQFF
TRBV6-5	TRBJ1-6	NA	16	NA	TGTGCCAGCAGGCCCCCGAGAGGGGGATATAATTCACCCCTCCACTTT	CASRPPRGGYNSPLHF
TRBV20-1	TRBJ2-3	NA	14	TRBD2	TGCAGTGCAATACTAGCGGGAGGAGCAGATACGCAGTATTTT	CSAILAGGADTQYF
TRBV6-5	TRBJ2-1	few	15	NA	TGTGCCAGCAGTTACGGGCAGGTTCCCTACAATGAGCAGTTCTTC	CASSYGQVPYNEQFF
TRBV5-4	TRBJ2-3	NA	11	NA	TGTGCCAGCAGCAAGACAGATGCGCAGTATTTT	CASSKTDAQYF
TRBV4-2	TRBJ2-7	few	14	NA	TGTGCCAGCAGCCAAGCTTGGGACTCCTACGAGCAGTACTTC	CASSQAWDSYEQYF
TRBV12-3/TRBV12-4	TRBJ1-2	NA	13	NA	TGTGCCGGCAGTTTCGGCACGACCTATGGCTACACCTTC	CAGSFGTTYGYTF
TRBV3-1	TRBJ2-3	few	16	NA	TGTGCCAGCAGCCAAGATCTACGGGGAACCACAGATACGCAGTATTTT	CASSQDLRGTTDTQYF
TRBV6-2/TRBV6-3	TRBJ2-7	few	15	NA	TGTGCCAGCAGTTACGCCCTACTAGGCCCCTACGAGCAGTACTTC	CASSYALLGPYEQYF
TRBV4-3	TRBJ2-5	few	16	TRBD1	TGCGCCAGCAGCCAAGATTTCCGGACAGGGATAGAGACCCAGTACTTC	CASSQDFRTGIETQYF
TRBV28	TRBJ2-7	few	16	TRBD2	TGTGCCAGCAGTTTACTGCCAGCGGGAGGGCGTTACGAGCAGTACTTC	CASSLLPAGGRYEQYF
TRBV6-2/TRBV6-3	TRBJ1-5	NA	16	NA	TGTGCCAGCAGTCAGATACCCACAGGAACCGACAAGCCCCAGCATTTT	CASSQIPTGTDKPQHF
TRBV4-1	TRBJ2-2	NA	17	TRBD2	TGCGCCAGCAGCCAATTACCTAGCGGCCTGAGCCCCGGGGAGCTGTTTTTT	CASSQLPSGLSPGELFF
TRBV28	TRBJ1-5	NA	15	NA	TGTGCCAGCAGTAACTTGGGGGGCCTCAATCAGCCCCAGCATTTT	CASSNLGGLNQPQHF
TRBV5-1	TRBJ2-5	NA	15	TRBD1	TGCGCCAGCAGCTTGGAGGGACAGACTTACAATGAGCAGTACTTC	CASSLEGQTYNEQYF
TRBV28	TRBJ2-7	NA	14	TRBD2	TGTGCCAGCAGGTTGGGACTAGCGGGAGCTAAGCAGTACTTC	CASRLGLAGAKQYF